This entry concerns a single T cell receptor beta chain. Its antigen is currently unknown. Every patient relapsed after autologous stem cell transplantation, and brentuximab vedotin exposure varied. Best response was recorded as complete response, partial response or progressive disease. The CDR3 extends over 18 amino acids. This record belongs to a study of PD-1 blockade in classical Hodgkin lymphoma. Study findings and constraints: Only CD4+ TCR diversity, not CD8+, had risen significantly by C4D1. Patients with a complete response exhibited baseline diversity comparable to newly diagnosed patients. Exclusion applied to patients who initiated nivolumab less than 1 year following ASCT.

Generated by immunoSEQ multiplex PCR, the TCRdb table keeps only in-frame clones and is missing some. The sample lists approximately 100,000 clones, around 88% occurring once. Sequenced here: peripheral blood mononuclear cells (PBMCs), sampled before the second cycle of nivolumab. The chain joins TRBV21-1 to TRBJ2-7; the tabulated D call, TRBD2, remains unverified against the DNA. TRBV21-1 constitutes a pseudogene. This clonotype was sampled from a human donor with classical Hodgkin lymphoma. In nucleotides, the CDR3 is TGTGCCAGCAGCAATTTTGGACTAGCGGGGGCCTTCGCCTACGAGCAGTACTTC. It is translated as CASSNFGLAGAFAYEQYF.